These 12 T cell receptor beta chains were sequenced from one sample in a study of shared clonotypes between healthy human individuals. Clones were read by immunoSEQ multiplex PCR, and TCRdb kept only the in-frame ones, dropping some. The table lists nearly 600,000 clones, roughly 95% of them singletons. Naive CD8 cells comprised CD45RO-negative, CCR7-positively selected cells, excluding terminally differentiated effector memory CD45RA+ cells. Sequenced: naive CD8+ T cells sorted from blood. The receptors here all came from a woman aged 25 to 39 in good health.

This chain uses TRBV28 with TRBJ2-2, with TRBD2 as a possible D gene (6 bases). The germline V and J ends were trimmed by 6 bases and 6 bases, with 17 bases remaining between them. The CDR3 runs 15 residues. Germline V lookup: CDR1 MDHEN, CDR2 SYDVKM. The CDR3 is CASRWPGREAGELFF. The DNA of the CDR3 is TGTGCCAGCAGGTGGCCGGGGCGGGAAGCCGGGGAGCTGTTTTTT. The complete variable domain, with remaining parts taken from reference TRBV28 and TRBJ2-2, reads DVKVTQSSRYLVKRTGEKVFLECVQDMDHENMFWYRQDPGLGLRLIYFSYDVKMKEKGDIPEGYSVSREKKERFSLILESASTNQTSMYLCASRWPGREAGELFFGEGSRLTVL.

The V call is TRBV9, the J call TRBJ2-2; 8 bases fit TRBD1. V lost 3 bases to trimming and J lost 4 bases; unmatched junction nucleotides: 8. Per the germline V gene, CDR1 is SGDLS and CDR2 is YYNGEE. This CDR3 has 16 amino acids. CDR3 nucleotide sequence: TGTGCCAGCAGCGAGAACAGGGGGGCGGGCACCGGGGAGCTGTTTTTT. Residues: CASSENRGAGTGELFF.

Turning to this clone: The junction differs from germline at one of its ends, possibly a read error. The V and J genes are TRBV27 and TRBJ2-7, with 7 bases matching TRBD1. The CDR3 contains 14 residues. Germline V gene lookup returns CDR1 MNHEY and CDR2 SMNVEV (reference sequence). CDR3 sequence reads: CASSLGSTTGQVIF. The CDR3 region has the DNA TGTGCCAGCAGTTTAGGCTCAACAACAGGACAGGTGATCTTC.

As concerns this clone: Other DNA sequences within the sample encode an identical CDR3. V is TRBV7-8 and J is TRBJ2-3; D uncertain. The CDR3 consists of 12 residues. V lost 3 bases and J 4 bases, leaving 5 bases between the germline ends. The germline V gene encodes CDR1 SGHVS and CDR2 FQNEAQ. The CDR3 coding sequence is TGTGCCAGCAGCTTTTTGGCAGATACGCAGTATTTT. This translates into CASSFLADTQYF.

The rearrangement uses TRBV28 and TRBJ1-1, with D possibly being TRBD1 (6 bases). Germline V lookup: CDR1 MDHEN, CDR2 SYDVKM. Between the trimmed V and J ends, which lost 7 bases and 1 base, there was a span of 16 bases. The length of the CDR3 is 15 residues. CDR3: CASTIRVGGNTEAFF. The CDR3 coding sequence is TGTGCCAGCACCATACGCGTAGGGGGGAACACTGAAGCTTTCTTT.

The chain uses TRBV2 and TRBJ2-7, with 8 bases matching TRBD1. Looked up from germline, CDR1 is SNHLY and CDR2 is FYNNEI. J gave up 2 bases and V 5 bases, and 5 bases lay outside the gene matches. CDR3 length: 14 residues. Here the CDR3 reads CASSPGQEAYEQYF. The CDR3 DNA reads as TGTGCCAGCAGTCCGGGACAGGAAGCCTACGAGCAGTACTTC.

The V gene is TRBV28, the J gene TRBJ2-1; a possible D gene is TRBD1 (5 bases). V lost 6 bases and J 3 bases, leaving 12 bases between the germline ends. CDR3 length: 14 residues. Germline assignment: CDR1 MDHEN and CDR2 SYDVKM. The CDR3 region has the DNA TGTGCCAGCAGCCTCCAGGGAAACTACAATGAGCAGTTCTTC. Residues: CASSLQGNYNEQFF.

This chain joins TRBV7-9 and TRBJ2-5; the D is unclear. There are 16 residues in the CDR3. Germline CDR1 is SEHNR and CDR2 is FQNEAQ (reference sequence). Trimming stripped 3 bases from V and 3 bases from J, with 17 bases between. The CDR3: CASSFPSGGLEETQYF. In nucleotides, the CDR3 is TGTGCCAGCAGCTTCCCTAGTGGCGGCTTAGAAGAGACCCAGTACTTC.

The rearrangement uses TRBV4-1 and TRBJ2-6; tentative D call: TRBD2 (5 bases). V lost 2 bases, J lost 0 bases, and 14 bases lay in between. CDR3 size: 18 residues. In germline, CDR1 is MGHRA, CDR2 YSYEKL. For the CDR3, the DNA is TGCGCCAGCAGCCAAAGCCCCCTAGCCTACTCTGGGGCCAACGTCCTGACTTTC. It codes for CASSQSPLAYSGANVLTF.

The rearrangement uses TRBV10-2 and TRBJ2-5; D gene unclear. V was clipped by 3 bases and J by 2 bases, with 10 bases between them. There are 14 residues in the CDR3. The V gene's germline CDR1 is WSHSY and CDR2 SAAADI. For the CDR3, the DNA is TGCGCCAGCAGTGATGAGATTGGGCAAGAGACCCAGTACTTC. Its protein is CASSDEIGQETQYF.

The rearrangement uses TRBV29-1 and TRBJ2-7; weak D call: TRBD2 (6 bases). The CDR3 spans 15 residues. Trimming took off 4 bases at V and 1 base at J, with 17 bases between the two ends. Germline assignment: CDR1 SQVTM and CDR2 ANQGSEA. The CDR3 nucleotides are TGCAGCGTTGGAGGCGGTCCGCGGGGATCCTACGAGCAGTACTTC. Its protein is CSVGGGPRGSYEQYF.

This clone showed up just once. V is TRBV30 and J is TRBJ2-2; the match to TRBD2 covers 7 bases. The CDR3 totals 15 residues. Looked up from germline, CDR1 is GTSNPN and CDR2 is SVGIG (reference sequence). Losses at the gene ends were 8 bases for V and 3 bases for J; bases not matched to a gene: 12. The CDR3 protein is CAVYSGREYTGELFF. The CDR3 nucleotides are TGTGCCGTCTACAGTGGGAGGGAGTACACCGGGGAGCTGTTTTTT.